The subject of this entry is one T cell receptor beta chain. Germline-derived CDR1 and CDR2 are LNHDA and SQIVND (reference sequence). V gave up 7 bases and J gave up 7 bases, with 8 bases separating them. This CDR3 is 11 amino acids long. The source of the sample is a study of blood T cell repertoires in COVID-19. For the study at large: Donors in the United States, Italy and Spain gave samples during acute or convalescent COVID-19. The analysed material was cDNA or gDNA that came from T cells, B-cell-depleted T cells, or PBMCs.

In the original analysis: Quantification of nucleated cells was approximated via reference gene primer amplification. Produced via immunoSEQ multiplex PCR; TCRdb's table is partial and in-frame only. V and J calls plus clone size are reproduced from that table; the DNA served to infer D and trimming. The sample yields approximately 44,000 clones, 80% to 90% seen once. This rearrangement joins TRBV19 to TRBJ2-1; no clear D gene. The sequencing sample was made of peripheral blood. The source of this sequence is a human donor in a cohort sampled during active COVID-19. CDR3 residues: CASKNWNEQFF. In nucleotides, the CDR3 is TGTGCCAGTAAAAACTGGAATGAGCAGTTCTTC.